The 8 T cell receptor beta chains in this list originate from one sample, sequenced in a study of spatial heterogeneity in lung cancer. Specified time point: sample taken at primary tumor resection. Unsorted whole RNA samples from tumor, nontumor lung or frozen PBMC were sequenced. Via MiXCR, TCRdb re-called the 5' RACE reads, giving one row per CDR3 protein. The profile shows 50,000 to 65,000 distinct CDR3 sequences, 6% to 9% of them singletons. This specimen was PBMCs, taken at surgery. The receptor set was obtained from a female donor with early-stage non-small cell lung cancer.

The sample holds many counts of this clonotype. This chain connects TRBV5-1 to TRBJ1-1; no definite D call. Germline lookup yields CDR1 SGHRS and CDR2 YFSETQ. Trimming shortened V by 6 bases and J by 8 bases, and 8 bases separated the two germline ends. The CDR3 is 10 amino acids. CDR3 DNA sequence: TGCGCCAGCAACCGAACCGAAGCTTTCTTT. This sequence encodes CASNRTEAFF.

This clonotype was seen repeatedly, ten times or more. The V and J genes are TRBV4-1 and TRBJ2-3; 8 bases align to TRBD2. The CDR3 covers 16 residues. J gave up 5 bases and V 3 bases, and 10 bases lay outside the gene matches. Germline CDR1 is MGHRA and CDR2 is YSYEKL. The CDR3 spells CASSHVSGTGRDTQYF. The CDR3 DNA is TGCGCCAGCAGCCATGTTAGCGGGACGGGTAGAGATACGCAGTATTTT.

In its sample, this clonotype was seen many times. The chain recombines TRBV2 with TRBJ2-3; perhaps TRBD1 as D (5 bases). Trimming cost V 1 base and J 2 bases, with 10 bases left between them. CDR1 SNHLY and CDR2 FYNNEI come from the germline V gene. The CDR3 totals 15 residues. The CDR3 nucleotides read TGTGCCAGCAGTGAAGAGTGGACAATCACAGATACGCAGTATTTT. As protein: CASSEEWTITDTQYF.

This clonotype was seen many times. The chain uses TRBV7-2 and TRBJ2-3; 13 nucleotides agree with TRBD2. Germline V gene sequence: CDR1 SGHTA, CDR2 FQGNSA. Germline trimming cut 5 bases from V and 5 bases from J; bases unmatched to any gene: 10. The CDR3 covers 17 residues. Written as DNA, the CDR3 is TGTGCCAGCAGCACCGAACTAGCGGGGGGGCCAGGAGATACGCAGTATTTT. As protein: CASSTELAGGPGDTQYF.

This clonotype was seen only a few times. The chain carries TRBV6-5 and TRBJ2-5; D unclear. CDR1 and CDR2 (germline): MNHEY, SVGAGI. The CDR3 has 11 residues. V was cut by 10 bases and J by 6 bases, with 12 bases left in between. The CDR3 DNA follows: TGTGCCACCTGGAAGGGAAAGACCCAGTACTTC. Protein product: CATWKGKTQYF.

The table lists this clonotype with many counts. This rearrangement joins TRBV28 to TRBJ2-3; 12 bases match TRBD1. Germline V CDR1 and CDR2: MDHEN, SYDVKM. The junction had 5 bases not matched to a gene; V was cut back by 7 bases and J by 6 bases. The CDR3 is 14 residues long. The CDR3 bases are TGTGCCAGCACGGGGACAGGGGGCTGGGATACGCAGTATTTT. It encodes CASTGTGGWDTQYF.

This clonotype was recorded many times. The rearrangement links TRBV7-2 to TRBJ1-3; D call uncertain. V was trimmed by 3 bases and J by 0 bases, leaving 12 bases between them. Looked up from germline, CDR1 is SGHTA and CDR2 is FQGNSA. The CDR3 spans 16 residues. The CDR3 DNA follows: TGTGCCAGCAGCTTTAGGCCGAGGAGCTCTGGAAACACCATATATTTT. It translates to CASSFRPRSSGNTIYF.

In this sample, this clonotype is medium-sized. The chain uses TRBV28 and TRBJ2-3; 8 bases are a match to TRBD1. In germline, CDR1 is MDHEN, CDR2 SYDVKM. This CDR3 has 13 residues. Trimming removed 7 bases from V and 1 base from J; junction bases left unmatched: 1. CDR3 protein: CASKDRGTDTQYF. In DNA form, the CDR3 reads TGTGCCAGCAAGGACAGGGGCACAGATACGCAGTATTTT.